This T cell receptor (beta chain) is from a study of OX40 agonist ivuxolimab in advanced cancers. Study as a whole: While on treatment, patients had intravenous ivuxolimab at 0.01 to 10 mg/kg every 2 weeks.

Method: immunoSEQ multiplex PCR; TCRdb's copy keeps in-frame clones and lacks some. This table holds 81,000 or so clones, roughly 91% found once. On this clone itself: Its antigen is not known.

This CDR3 comprises 15 residues. V was clipped by 6 bases and J by 5 bases; unmatched bases: 9. Germline loops: CDR1 SNHLY, CDR2 FYNNEI. The study sampled blood at baseline, cycle 4 day 1, and cycle 7 day 1. Study-wide results and caveats: Clonal expansion in partial responders at 0.1-3.0 mg/kg ranked among the lowest.

This sequence originates from an adult with an advanced solid tumor such as melanoma, head and neck, liver or kidney cancer. The sequencing here drew on CD4+ or CD8+ T cells sorted from blood, taken in a trial of the OX40 agonist ivuxolimab. The rearrangement links TRBV2 to TRBJ1-2, with 10 bases that match TRBD1. The CDR3 DNA reads as TGTGCCAGCAGAACCGGGACAGGGGAAAGGTATGGCTACACCTTC. It is translated as CASRTGTGERYGYTF.